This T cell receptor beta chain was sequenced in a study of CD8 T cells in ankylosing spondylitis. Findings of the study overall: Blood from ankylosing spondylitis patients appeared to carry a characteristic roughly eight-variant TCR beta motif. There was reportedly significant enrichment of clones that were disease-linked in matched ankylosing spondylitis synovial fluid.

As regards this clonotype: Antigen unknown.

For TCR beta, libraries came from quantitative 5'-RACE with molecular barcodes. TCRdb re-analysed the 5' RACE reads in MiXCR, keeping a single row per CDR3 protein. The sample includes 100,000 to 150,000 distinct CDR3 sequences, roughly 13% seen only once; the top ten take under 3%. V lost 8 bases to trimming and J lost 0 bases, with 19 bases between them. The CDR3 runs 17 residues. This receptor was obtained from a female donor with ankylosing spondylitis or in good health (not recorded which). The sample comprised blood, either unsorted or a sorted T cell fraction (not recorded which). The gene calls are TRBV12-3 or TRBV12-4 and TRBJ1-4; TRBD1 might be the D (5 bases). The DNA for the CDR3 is TGTGCCAGCCGTCCAGGGCCCAAGGTTGCAACTAATGAAAAACTGTTTTTT. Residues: CASRPGPKVATNEKLFF.